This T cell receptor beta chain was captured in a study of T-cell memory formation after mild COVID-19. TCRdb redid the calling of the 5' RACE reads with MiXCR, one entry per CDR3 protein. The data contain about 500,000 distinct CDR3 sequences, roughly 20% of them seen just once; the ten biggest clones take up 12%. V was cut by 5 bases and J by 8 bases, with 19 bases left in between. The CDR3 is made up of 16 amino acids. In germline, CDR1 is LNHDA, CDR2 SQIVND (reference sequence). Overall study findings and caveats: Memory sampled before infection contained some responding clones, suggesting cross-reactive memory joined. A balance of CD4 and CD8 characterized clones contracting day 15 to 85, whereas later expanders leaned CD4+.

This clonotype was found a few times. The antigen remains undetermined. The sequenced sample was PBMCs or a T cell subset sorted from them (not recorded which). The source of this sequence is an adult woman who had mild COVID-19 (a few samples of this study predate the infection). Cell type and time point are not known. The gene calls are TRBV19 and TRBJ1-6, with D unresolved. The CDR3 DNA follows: TGTGCCAGTAGTCCCCGGTGGCAGTGGAGACATTCACCCCTCCACTTT. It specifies CASSPRWQWRHSPLHF.